Listed below are T cell receptor beta chains from one sample, sequenced in a study of blood T cell repertoires in COVID-19. The data were produced by immunoSEQ multiplex PCR, yet TCRdb's version contains in-frame clones alone and is incomplete. The sample yields about 430,000 clones, approximately 87% seen once. Sequenced material: PBMCs or T cells enriched from blood (not recorded which). These receptors were taken from a woman in her twenties or thirties with acute COVID-19. CDR3s include the opening cysteine and the closing phenylalanine or tryptophan. Each record gives: D gene, CDR3 length, V gene, J gene, clone size, CDR3 protein. A D gene is named only where the DNA matches it firmly. Expanded clones get a size class; other rows say once, few or many, or leave the size out.

D: TRBD2
length: 18
V: TRBV19
J: TRBJ2-1
size: NA
CDR3: CASNSGTSGGASYNEQFF

D: TRBD1
length: 15
V: TRBV6-4
J: TRBJ2-2
size: NA
CDR3: CASRLDRANTGELFF

D: NA
length: 13
V: TRBV13
J: TRBJ1-5
size: NA
CDR3: CASSFQGNQPQHF

D: NA
length: 17
V: TRBV29-1
J: TRBJ2-7
size: NA
CDR3: CSARETKQGVSPYEQYF

D: TRBD1
length: 13
V: TRBV15
J: TRBJ1-1
size: NA
CDR3: CATSRGQGAQAFF

D: NA
length: 15
V: TRBV15
J: TRBJ1-4
size: NA
CDR3: CATSRVRGSNEKLFF

D: NA
length: 17
V: TRBV4-3
J: TRBJ2-6
size: NA
CDR3: CASSQKQGGSGANVLTF

D: TRBD1
length: 14
V: TRBV9
J: TRBJ1-2
size: NA
CDR3: CASSVVGTAYGYTF

D: TRBD1
length: 16
V: TRBV11-2
J: TRBJ1-4
size: once
CDR3: CASSPRITGDHEKLFF

D: TRBD1
length: 16
V: TRBV6-2/TRBV6-3
J: TRBJ1-6
size: few
CDR3: CASSRLRTGANSPLHF

D: NA
length: 15
V: TRBV2
J: TRBJ1-2
size: NA
CDR3: CASSFTYQGSEGYTF

D: NA
length: 17
V: TRBV9
J: TRBJ2-7
size: once
CDR3: CASSASGQGPSSYEQYF

D: NA
length: 13
V: TRBV4-1
J: TRBJ2-7
size: NA
CDR3: CASSPTGSYEQYF

D: NA
length: 16
V: TRBV23-1
J: TRBJ2-7
size: NA
CDR3: CASSQSNSGVWYEQYF

D: TRBD1
length: 15
V: TRBV5-4
J: TRBJ2-3
size: NA
CDR3: CASSLYRGSTDTQYF

D: TRBD2
length: 14
V: TRBV5-5
J: TRBJ2-3
size: NA
CDR3: CASSPGLVVDTQYF

D: NA
length: 15
V: TRBV6-2/TRBV6-3
J: TRBJ1-3
size: NA
CDR3: CASSDGLFSGNTIYF

D: NA
length: 17
V: TRBV11-2
J: TRBJ1-5
size: once
CDR3: CASSLSRTENSNQPQHF

D: TRBD1
length: 12
V: TRBV6-5
J: TRBJ2-1
size: NA
CDR3: CASGTGAGEQFF

D: NA
length: 14
V: TRBV19
J: TRBJ2-5
size: NA
CDR3: CASSIPGAQETQYF

D: TRBD1
length: 16
V: TRBV7-3
J: TRBJ2-6
size: NA
CDR3: CASSVGTGSGANVLTF

D: TRBD2
length: 14
V: TRBV5-1
J: TRBJ2-7
size: NA
CDR3: CASSTTGLVYEQYF

D: NA
length: 16
V: TRBV7-2
J: TRBJ2-1
size: NA
CDR3: CASSPHGPGESNEQFF

D: NA
length: 12
V: TRBV30
J: TRBJ1-1
size: NA
CDR3: CAWSQRDTEAFF

D: NA
length: 14
V: TRBV5-5
J: TRBJ1-1
size: NA
CDR3: CASSLDGGNTEAFF

D: TRBD2
length: 14
V: TRBV6-5
J: TRBJ2-7
size: NA
CDR3: CASRLAGGSYEQYF

D: TRBD1
length: 14
V: TRBV27
J: TRBJ1-6
size: NA
CDR3: CASSSTGVQTPLHF

D: TRBD1
length: 13
V: TRBV2
J: TRBJ2-7
size: once
CDR3: CASTGVGSYEQYF

D: NA
length: 16
V: TRBV15
J: TRBJ1-5
size: NA
CDR3: CATSSPQAISNQPQHF

D: TRBD1
length: 15
V: TRBV5-1
J: TRBJ2-1
size: few
CDR3: CASSLAGGTYNEQFF

D: TRBD2
length: 16
V: TRBV7-3
J: TRBJ2-3
size: NA
CDR3: CASSLGLAGVTDTQYF

D: NA
length: 16
V: TRBV27
J: TRBJ2-2
size: NA
CDR3: CASSHNRGGGTGELFF

D: NA
length: 13
V: TRBV10-3
J: TRBJ1-1
size: NA
CDR3: CAISKQSNTEAFF

D: NA
length: 14
V: TRBV5-1
J: TRBJ1-1
size: NA
CDR3: CASSGGHPDTEAFF

D: NA
length: 16
V: TRBV18
J: TRBJ2-2
size: NA
CDR3: CASSTSTLGAGGELFF

D: NA
length: 14
V: TRBV24-1
J: TRBJ2-2
size: NA
CDR3: CATSGRGNTGELFF

D: TRBD1
length: 13
V: TRBV6-5
J: TRBJ1-2
size: NA
CDR3: CASRDRGKDGYTF

D: TRBD2
length: 20
V: TRBV18
J: TRBJ2-7
size: NA
CDR3: CASSPRYGLAGDNRDYEQYF

D: NA
length: 18
V: TRBV18
J: TRBJ1-6
size: NA
CDR3: CASSPPNPIVQGNSPLHF

D: TRBD1
length: 13
V: TRBV29-1
J: TRBJ1-1
size: NA
CDR3: CSVPGGRNTEAFF

D: NA
length: 13
V: TRBV19
J: TRBJ1-1
size: NA
CDR3: CASNVGADTEAFF

D: TRBD2
length: 16
V: TRBV11-1
J: TRBJ2-3
size: NA
CDR3: CASSLLTSGGADTQYF

D: NA
length: 16
V: TRBV5-6
J: TRBJ1-5
size: NA
CDR3: CASSLRGGSPHQPQHF

D: TRBD1
length: 15
V: TRBV2
J: TRBJ1-1
size: NA
CDR3: CASSRAGGAGTEAFF

D: TRBD1
length: 12
V: TRBV12-3/TRBV12-4
J: TRBJ1-2
size: NA
CDR3: CATRQGNYGYTF